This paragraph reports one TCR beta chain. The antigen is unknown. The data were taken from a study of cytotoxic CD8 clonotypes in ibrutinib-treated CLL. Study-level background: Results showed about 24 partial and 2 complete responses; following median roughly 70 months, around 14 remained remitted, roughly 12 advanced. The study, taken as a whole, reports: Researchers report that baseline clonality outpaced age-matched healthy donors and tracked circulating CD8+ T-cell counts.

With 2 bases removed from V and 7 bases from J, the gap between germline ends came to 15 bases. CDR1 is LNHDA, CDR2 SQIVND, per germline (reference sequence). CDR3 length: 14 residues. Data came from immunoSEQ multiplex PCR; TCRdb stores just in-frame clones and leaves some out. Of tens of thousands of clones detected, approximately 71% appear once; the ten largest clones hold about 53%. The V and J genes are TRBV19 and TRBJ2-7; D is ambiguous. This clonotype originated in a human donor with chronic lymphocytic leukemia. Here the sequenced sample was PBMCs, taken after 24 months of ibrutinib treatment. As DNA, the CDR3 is TGTGCCAGTAGTATAACCTTTGGACCCCAGGAGCAGTACTTC. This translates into CASSITFGPQEQYF.